The following is a T cell receptor (beta chain) sequence with its context. Sequencing used immunoSEQ multiplex PCR; TCRdb keeps in-frame clones, though not all of them. This table holds 25,000 to 35,000 clones, around 90% found once. The data were obtained in a study of T cell changes during pregnancy in multiple sclerosis. CDR3 size: 17 residues. The ends lost 3 bases at V and 5 bases at J; junction bases unmatched: 12. Per the germline V gene, CDR1 is LNHDA and CDR2 is SQIVND (reference sequence). This sequence joins TRBV19 and TRBJ1-2, with 10 bases that match TRBD1. The sequencing here drew on CD8+ T cells from peripheral blood mononuclear cells, taken in the first trimester of pregnancy. The source of this sequence is a female donor with multiple sclerosis, enrolled in a pregnancy study. The CDR3, as DNA: TGTGCCAGTAGTATCACCCACCCGGGACAGGGGAAATATGGCTACACCTTC. This encodes CASSITHPGQGKYGYTF.